This T cell receptor (beta chain) emerged from a study of cytomegalovirus exposure and HLA in healthy donors. The wider study: In an early release, HLA-typed donors contributed 90 million or so unique TCR sequences.

Notes on the study in general: Productive rates of about 87% or about 30% were seen for most TCR beta V segments in an earlier analysis.

Comment on this clone: Its antigen remains unknown.

Primers: 60 Vbeta forward and 13 Jbeta reverse. Clones were sequenced by immunoSEQ multiplex PCR, and TCRdb holds only the in-frame ones, with some missing. The sample carries some 200,000 clones, 75% to 85% recorded once. This clonotype was sampled from a boy between 10 and 17 years old in good health and CMV-seronegative. Sequencing was performed on PBMCs.

The DNA of the CDR3 is TGTGCCAGCAGCCCCGCCGGGGAGCTGTTTTTT. Protein sequence: CASSPAGELFF. This chain uses TRBV7-9 with TRBJ2-2; the D is unclear. Trimming took off 5 bases at V and 6 bases at J, with 4 bases between the two ends. CDR3 length equals 11 residues. CDR1 is SEHNR, CDR2 FQNEAQ, per germline (reference sequence).